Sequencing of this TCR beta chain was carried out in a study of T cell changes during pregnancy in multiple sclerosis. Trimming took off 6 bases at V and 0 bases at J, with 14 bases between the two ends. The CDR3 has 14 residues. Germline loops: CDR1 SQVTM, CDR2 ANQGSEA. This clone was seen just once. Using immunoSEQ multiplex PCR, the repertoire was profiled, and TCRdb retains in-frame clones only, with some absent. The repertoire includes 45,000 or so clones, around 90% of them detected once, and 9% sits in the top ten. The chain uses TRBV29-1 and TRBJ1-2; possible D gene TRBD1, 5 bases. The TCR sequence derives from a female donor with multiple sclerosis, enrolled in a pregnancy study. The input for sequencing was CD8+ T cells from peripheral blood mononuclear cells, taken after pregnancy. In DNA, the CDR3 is TGCAGCGTGACCGACAGCTTTACTAACTATGGCTACACCTTC. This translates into CSVTDSFTNYGYTF.